The 21 T cell receptor beta chains reported below all come from one sample, sequenced in a study of graft-versus-host responses after intestinal transplantation. The method was immunoSEQ multiplex PCR; TCRdb's version includes in-frame clones alone and lacks a portion of them. Of around 5,000 clones listed, about a quarter are singletons. The sequenced sample was alloreactive CD4+ T cells from a mixed lymphocyte reaction culture, obtained before transplantation. Subset meaning: CFSE-low proliferating T cells sorted from roughly six-day pre-transplant mixed lymphocyte reaction (GvH or HvG direction). The receptors originated from a human patient who was an organ donor for intestinal transplantation.

The V gene is TRBV7-9, the J gene TRBJ2-3, with D maybe TRBD2 (5 bases). The CDR3 runs 14 residues. The ends were cut back, 1 base at V and 0 bases at J, with 5 bases in the middle. From germline, CDR1 is SEHNR and CDR2 FQNEAQ (reference sequence). The DNA of the CDR3 is TGTGCCAGCAGCTTAGTAGCGAGCACAGATACGCAGTATTTT. Translated: CASSLVASTDTQYF.

This clone ranks as medium-sized. The gene calls are TRBV6-5 and TRBJ1-2; 9 bases are a match to TRBD1. CDR3 size: 14 residues. The V gene's germline CDR1 is MNHEY and CDR2 SVGAGI. J was trimmed by 0 bases and V by 6 bases; bases with no gene match: 2. The CDR3 DNA reads as TGTGCCAGCAGCCGGGACAGGGCTAACTATGGCTACACCTTC. This codes for CASSRDRANYGYTF.

In this sample, this clone is medium-sized (0.01 to 0.1%). The J gene is TRBJ1-1, the V gene TRBV18, with D perhaps TRBD1 (6 bases). CDR1 is KGHSH, CDR2 LQKENI, per germline. V was pared by 5 bases and J by 1 base, with 8 bases between. This CDR3 is built from 13 residues. In DNA form, the CDR3 reads TGTGCCAGCTCAGAGGGACAGAACACTGAAGCTTTCTTT. Residues: CASSEGQNTEAFF.

By its share, this clone is medium-sized. The genes are TRBV5-1 and TRBJ2-5; 15 nucleotides line up with TRBD2. V gave up 4 bases and J gave up 2 bases; unmatched junction bases: 3. The CDR3 contains 16 residues. Germline CDR1 SGHRS, CDR2 YFSETQ. The CDR3 loop is CASSVGLAGGQETQYF. The CDR3 nucleotides are TGCGCCAGCAGCGTGGGACTAGCGGGGGGTCAAGAGACCCAGTACTTC.

This clone is deemed large. V is TRBV9 and J is TRBJ2-1, with no clear D. CDR3 size: 14 residues. The V gene lost 3 bases and the J gene lost 0 bases, with 7 bases spanning the gap. Germline loops: CDR1 SGDLS, CDR2 YYNGEE. The CDR3 bases are TGTGCCAGCAGCGCCTCTAGCTCCTACAATGAGCAGTTCTTC. As protein: CASSASSSYNEQFF.

This clone is categorized as medium-sized. V and J are TRBV11-3 and TRBJ2-2; a weak D match, TRBD1 (6 bases). The V gene lost 2 bases and the J gene lost 6 bases, with 10 bases spanning the gap. This CDR3 contains 14 residues. CDR1 SGHNT and CDR2 YENEEA come from the germline V gene. CDR3 in amino acids: CASSLWSGAGELFF. CDR3 DNA sequence: TGTGCCAGCAGCTTATGGTCAGGGGCCGGGGAGCTGTTTTTT.

The chain carries TRBV11-3 and TRBJ2-1; 9 nucleotides agree with TRBD2. The germline V gene encodes CDR1 SGHNT and CDR2 YENEEA. The CDR3 spans 15 residues. Losses at the gene ends were 5 bases for V and 5 bases for J; bases not matched to a gene: 7. CDR3 nucleotide sequence: TGTGCCAGCAGCGTTACTAGCGGGTGGAACAATGAGCAGTTCTTC. Residues: CASSVTSGWNNEQFF.

The rearrangement uses TRBV6-1 and TRBJ2-3; TRBD2 aligns across 10 bases. Germline values: CDR1 MNHNS, CDR2 SASEGT. This CDR3 region has 16 residues. V shed 4 bases, J shed 1 base, and the junction held 5 bases outside the gene matches. The CDR3 DNA sequence: TGTGCCAGCAGTGTACAAGGACTAGCGGGCACAGATACGCAGTATTTT. It specifies CASSVQGLAGTDTQYF.

Sample share makes this clone medium-sized. This chain links TRBV19 with TRBJ1-2; the D is unclear. Germline V gene sequence: CDR1 LNHDA, CDR2 SQIVND (reference sequence). The CDR3 loop spans 14 amino acids. The germline V and J ends were trimmed by 9 bases and 4 bases, with 18 bases remaining between them. The CDR3 region has the DNA TGTGCCAGCGCGGGGTTCTTAACATTCTATGGCTACACCTTC. This encodes CASAGFLTFYGYTF.

This clone has only one observation. One junction end does not reproduce the germline sequence, and a read error may be involved. The chain carries TRBV30 and TRBJ2-6, with a tentative D call TRBD1 (6 bases). Germline V gene data show CDR1 as GTSNPN and CDR2 as SVGIG (reference sequence). The CDR3 loop spans 17 amino acids. CDR3 sequence: CAWSGGRGSSGTNVPTF. In nucleotides, the CDR3 is TGTGCCTGGAGCGGAGGCAGGGGCTCGTCTGGGACCAACGTCCCGACTTTC.

This rearrangement joins TRBV11-3 to TRBJ2-1; 10 bases line up with TRBD2. Looked up from germline, CDR1 is SGHNT and CDR2 is YENEEA. The CDR3 runs to 16 residues. With V trimmed by 4 bases and J by 4 bases, 7 bases remained unmatched. The CDR3 bases are TGTGCCAGCAGCTCTAGGCTGACTAGCGGGTACAATGAGCAGTTCTTC. Translated: CASSSRLTSGYNEQFF.

The chain uses TRBV6-1 and TRBJ1-6, with a tentative D call TRBD1 (5 bases). CDR1 and CDR2 (germline): MNHNS, SASEGT. The CDR3 has 15 residues. Trimming cost V 5 bases and J 2 bases, with 10 bases left between them. The CDR3 reads CASSKLTAYNSPLHF. In nucleotides, the CDR3 is TGTGCCAGCAGTAAGTTGACAGCCTATAATTCACCCCTCCACTTT.

The chain is built from TRBV11-2 and TRBJ2-1, with D perhaps TRBD2 (6 bases). CDR3 length equals 12 residues. The V end was cut by 6 bases, the J end by 4 bases, with 7 bases between. Germline-derived CDR1 and CDR2 are SGHAT and FQNNGV. The CDR3 here is CASRGGYNEQFF. The CDR3 nucleotides read TGTGCCAGCAGGGGGGGATACAATGAGCAGTTCTTC.

V and J are TRBV20-1 and TRBJ2-3, with TRBD2 matching over 8 bases. After removal of 4 bases from V and 9 bases from J, the junction contained 3 bases not matched to a gene. Germline lookup yields CDR1 DFQATT and CDR2 SNEGSKA (reference sequence). The CDR3 sequence is 11 residues long. For the CDR3, the DNA is TGCAGTGCTACCGGGACTAGGACGCAGTATTTT. As protein: CSATGTRTQYF.

The rearrangement uses TRBV5-1 and TRBJ1-3, with a possible D match to TRBD1 (5 bases). Germline V CDR1 and CDR2: SGHRS, YFSETQ. This CDR3 comprises 16 residues. The V end was cut by 1 base, the J end by 1 base, with 12 bases between. The CDR3 bases are TGCGCCAGCAGCTTGAGGCCCAGGGTGTCTGGAAACACCATATATTTT. Translation: CASSLRPRVSGNTIYF.

The chain uses TRBV18 and TRBJ1-3, with D possibly TRBD1 on 6 matching bases. This CDR3 is built from 16 residues. Trimming cost V 5 bases and J 0 bases, with 14 bases left between them. Germline CDR1 and CDR2: KGHSH and LQKENI. The CDR3, as DNA: TGTGCCAGCTCAGGAACAGGGCTATCCTCTGGAAACACCATATATTTT. Its translation: CASSGTGLSSGNTIYF.

This rearrangement joins TRBV28 to TRBJ2-1, with 10 bases identical to TRBD2. The CDR3 is 17 residues long. Germline CDR1 MDHEN, CDR2 SYDVKM. V gave up 7 bases and J gave up 8 bases; unmatched junction bases: 17. CDR3 region: CASKPRGLADRSDEQFF. CDR3 nucleotides: TGTGCCAGCAAACCTAGAGGACTAGCGGACCGTTCCGATGAGCAGTTCTTC.

The chain carries TRBV21-1 and TRBJ1-1. TRBV21-1 is noted as a pseudogene. This CDR3 comprises 17 residues. CDR3 region: CASRARLATQIRTEAFF. In nucleotides, the CDR3 is TGTGCCAGCAGAGCCCGACTAGCTACACAAATTCGCACTGAAGCTTTCTTT.

This clone was observed a handful of times. V gene TRBV6-1 combines with J gene TRBJ1-2, with D perhaps TRBD1 (6 bases). The CDR3 length is 12 residues. Per the germline V gene, CDR1 is MNHNS and CDR2 is SASEGT. V shed 7 bases and J shed 6 bases, with 12 bases lying between them. The CDR3 here is CASTKGGHGYTF. CDR3 bases: TGTGCCAGCACCAAGGGGGGGCATGGCTACACCTTC.

This clone is labeled as medium-sized. The rearrangement links TRBV6-1 to TRBJ1-5, with TRBD1 matching over 9 bases. CDR1 and CDR2 from the germline V gene are MNHNS and SASEGT. V shed 9 bases, J shed 6 bases, and the junction held 12 bases outside the gene matches. This CDR3 has 15 amino acids. The CDR3 coding sequence is TGTGCCAGTGCCCGACCGGGACAGGGCGGTCAGCCCCAGCATTTT. This codes for CASARPGQGGQPQHF.

This clone has a handful of counts. This likely reflects a read error, since a far larger clone is one base away. The sample has other DNA sequences that encode this CDR3 too. This chain uses TRBV6-5 with TRBJ1-6; D possibly corresponds to TRBD1 (6 bases). The CDR3 runs to 12 residues. Germline V CDR1 and CDR2: MNHEY, SVGAGI. The CDR3 is CASGRGNSPLHF. The CDR3 DNA is TGTGCCAGCGGCAGGGGAAATTCCCCCCTCCACTTT.